Below are 28 T cell receptor beta chains sequenced from a single sample in a study of blood T cell repertoires in COVID-19. Profiled with immunoSEQ multiplex PCR; TCRdb holds only in-frame clones, not every one. The table records 270,000 or so clones, approximately 89% of them present only once. The sequenced material came from PBMCs or T cells enriched from blood (not recorded which). The source is a woman between 40 and 55 years old with acute COVID-19.

This chain connects TRBV19 to TRBJ2-1; 16 nucleotides line up with TRBD2. CDR1 is LNHDA, CDR2 SQIVND, per germline (reference sequence). V lost 7 bases and J lost 0; bases outside the gene matches: 6. This CDR3 has 18 amino acids. CDR3 coding DNA: TGTGCCAGTACCCCGGGACTAGCGGGAGGGAGCTCCTACAATGAGCAGTTCTTC. Translated: CASTPGLAGGSSYNEQFF. The complete variable domain, with remaining parts taken from reference TRBV19 and TRBJ2-1, reads DGGITQSPKYLFRKEGQNVTLSCEQNLNHDAMYWYRQDPGQGLRLIYYSQIVNDFQKGDIAEGYSVSREKKESFPLTVTSAQKNPTAFYLCASTPGLAGGSSYNEQFFGPGTRLTVL.

This chain connects TRBV11-3 to TRBJ1-1; D gene ambiguous. The germline gives CDR1 SGHNT, CDR2 YENEEA. Trimming took off 1 base at V and 7 bases at J, with 7 bases between the two ends. This CDR3 is built from 12 residues. CDR3 in DNA: TGTGCCAGCAGCTTAGCAAGGAGTGAAGCTTTCTTT. Translating it yields CASSLARSEAFF.

Written as DNA, the CDR3 is TGTGCCAGTAGGGGACAGGGGGAGAAGAAATCAAGGATGAACACTGAAGCTTTCTTT. It codes for CASRGQGEKKSRMNTEAFF. The genes are TRBV19 and TRBJ1-1; 11 bases align to TRBD1. J lost 0 bases, V lost 6 bases, and 15 bases had no gene match. The V gene's germline CDR1 is LNHDA and CDR2 SQIVND (reference sequence). The length of the CDR3 is 19 residues.

This rearrangement joins TRBV18 to TRBJ1-2; 10 nucleotides align to TRBD1. J was trimmed by 8 bases and V by 2 bases; bases with no gene match: 14. The CDR3 has 17 amino acids. Germline assignment: CDR1 KGHSH and CDR2 LQKENI. The CDR3 nucleotides are TGTGCCAGCTCACCAGCTAATGACAGGGGGCAGAGGCTCGGCTACACCTTC. Its translation is CASSPANDRGQRLGYTF.

This clone was observed a single time. This chain links TRBV18 with TRBJ1-6; the D gene is possibly TRBD1 (6 bases). The V and J ends lost 6 bases and 5 bases respectively, with 14 bases between them. The CDR3 covers 15 residues. Germline-derived CDR1 and CDR2 are KGHSH and LQKENI. The CDR3 here is CASSPGPGDNSPLHF. For the CDR3, the DNA is TGTGCCAGCTCCCCCGGACCAGGGGATAATTCACCCCTCCACTTT.

The chain has TRBV4-2 and TRBJ2-3; possible D gene TRBD2, 5 bases. V lost 1 base and J lost 2, with 10 bases in between. Germline values: CDR1 LGHNA, CDR2 YNFKEQ. This CDR3 spans 15 amino acids. This CDR3 reads CASSQVATNTDTQYF. DNA of the CDR3: TGTGCCAGCAGCCAAGTTGCGACTAACACAGATACGCAGTATTTT.

This chain links TRBV7-9 with TRBJ1-2; TRBD1 is a possible D gene (6 bases). CDR3 length: 14 residues. Germline assignment: CDR1 SEHNR and CDR2 FQNEAQ (reference sequence). Trimming removed 1 base from V and 4 bases from J, with 10 bases in between. The CDR3 sequence is CASSLVQGIYGYTF. CDR3 coding DNA: TGTGCCAGCAGCTTAGTACAGGGCATCTATGGCTACACCTTC.

The CDR3 here is CASSPQGQGSEAFF. CDR3 nucleotide sequence: TGCGCCAGCAGCCCACAAGGACAGGGATCTGAAGCTTTCTTT. The chain has TRBV5-1 and TRBJ1-1; TRBD1 matches 8 bases. CDR1 and CDR2 (germline): SGHRS, YFSETQ. The CDR3 consists of 14 residues. V lost 4 bases to trimming and J lost 6 bases; unmatched junction nucleotides: 8.

This chain joins TRBV9 and TRBJ2-5, with 9 positions matching TRBD2. Germline V gives CDR1 SGDLS, CDR2 YYNGEE. V lost 2 bases to trimming and J lost 1 base; unmatched junction nucleotides: 0. CDR3 length: 14 amino acids. CDR3 protein: CASSVTSGQETQYF. In DNA, the CDR3 is TGTGCCAGCAGCGTGACTAGCGGCCAAGAGACCCAGTACTTC. The complete variable domain, with remaining parts taken from reference TRBV9 and TRBJ2-5, reads DSGVTQTPKHLITATGQRVTLRCSPRSGDLSVYWYQQSLDQGLQFLIQYYNGEERAKGNILERFSAQQFPDLHSELNLSSLELGDSALYFCASSVTSGQETQYFGPGTRLLVL.

J is TRBJ2-2 and V is TRBV2; no definite D call. Trimming removed 2 bases from V and 7 bases from J, with 17 bases in between. The CDR3 contains 16 residues. Germline V CDR1 and CDR2: SNHLY, FYNNEI. The CDR3 coding sequence is TGTGCCAGCAGTGAAAGCCGGAGCAGAAAGAACGGGGAGCTGTTTTTT. The encoded protein is CASSESRSRKNGELFF. Supplemented by reference TRBV2 and TRBJ2-2, the full variable domain reads EPEVTQTPSHQVTQMGQEVILRCVPISNHLYFYWYRQILGQKVEFLVSFYNNEISEKSEIFDDQFSVERPDGSNFTLKIRSTKLEDSAMYFCASSESRSRKNGELFFGEGSRLTVL.

The chain carries TRBV6-5 and TRBJ1-2; 10 nucleotides match TRBD1. CDR1 is MNHEY, CDR2 SVGAGI, per germline. Trimming at V came to 3 bases and at J to 3 bases, leaving 7 bases not matched to a gene. CDR3 size: 16 residues. This CDR3 is CASSYSGQGLYYGYTF. CDR3 sequence (DNA): TGTGCCAGCAGTTATTCGGGACAGGGGCTTTACTATGGCTACACCTTC.

This clone appeared once. This chain uses TRBV25-1 with TRBJ1-2; 8 bases are shared with TRBD1. V lost 6 bases and J lost 7; bases outside the gene matches: 10. This CDR3 comprises 14 residues. The V gene's germline CDR1 is MGHDK and CDR2 SYGVNS. CDR3 coding DNA: TGTGCCAGCAGGGCACTCGGGACAGGTTTTGGCTACACCTTC. This sequence encodes CASRALGTGFGYTF.

V gene TRBV21-1 combines with J gene TRBJ1-5. TRBV21-1 constitutes a pseudogene. The CDR3 runs 20 residues. As DNA, the CDR3 is TGTGCCAGCAGCAAAGTCTTCGGAATTAGCAGTTTAGAGAGCAATCAGCCCCAGCATTTT. It codes for CASSKVFGISSLESNQPQHF.

V gene TRBV7-9 combines with J gene TRBJ2-6, with a weak D call TRBD2 (5 bases). V gave up 1 base and J gave up 2 bases, with 6 bases separating them. Germline V CDR1 and CDR2: SEHNR, FQNEAQ (reference sequence). The CDR3 loop spans 15 amino acids. The CDR3 is CASSLGTAGANVLTF. As DNA, the CDR3 is TGTGCCAGCAGCTTAGGGACTGCTGGGGCCAACGTCCTGACTTTC. The full variable domain, its missing parts supplied by reference TRBV7-9 and TRBJ2-6, is DTGVSQNPRHKITKRGQNVTFRCDPISEHNRLYWYRQTLGQGPEFLTYFQNEAQLEKSRLLSDRFSAERPKGSFSTLEIQRTEQGDSAMYLCASSLGTAGANVLTFGAGSRLTVL.

The CDR3 spells CASSLESGGYTF. In nucleotides, the CDR3 is TGTGCCAGCAGTTTAGAGAGCGGCGGCTACACCTTC. V usage is TRBV28 and J usage is TRBJ1-2; D is unresolved. The V end was cut by 2 bases, the J end by 8 bases, with 9 bases between. The CDR3 spans 12 residues. Germline V gene data show CDR1 as MDHEN and CDR2 as SYDVKM.

This chain uses TRBV10-3 with TRBJ1-1; tentatively, D is TRBD1 (5 bases). The CDR3 consists of 14 residues. CDR1 is ENHRY and CDR2 is SYGVKD in the germline V gene. Trimming took off 7 bases at V and 1 base at J, with 13 bases between the two ends. The DNA of the CDR3 is TGTGCCATCACCTCAGACAGAGGGAACACTGAAGCTTTCTTT. It is translated as CAITSDRGNTEAFF.

This chain connects TRBV30 to TRBJ1-6; perhaps TRBD1 as D (5 bases). Germline CDR1 and CDR2: GTSNPN and SVGIG (reference sequence). This CDR3 contains 12 residues. Trimming removed 4 bases from V and 9 bases from J, with 10 bases in between. This CDR3 is CAWTGGGSPLHF. CDR3 nucleotide sequence: TGTGCCTGGACCGGGGGTGGTTCACCCCTCCACTTT.

The rearrangement links TRBV27 to TRBJ2-7, with 11 bases fitting TRBD1. The germline V gene encodes CDR1 MNHEY and CDR2 SMNVEV (reference sequence). Losses at the gene ends were 8 bases for V and 1 base for J; bases not matched to a gene: 4. The CDR3 loop spans 14 amino acids. CDR3 sequence: CASGRDRGSYEQYF. The CDR3 nucleotides read TGTGCCAGCGGAAGGGACAGGGGGTCCTACGAGCAGTACTTC.

This chain joins TRBV19 and TRBJ1-5; tentatively, D is TRBD1 (6 bases). The CDR3 is made up of 15 amino acids. With 1 base removed from V and 6 bases from J, the gap between germline ends came to 13 bases. Germline V CDR1 and CDR2: LNHDA, SQIVND (reference sequence). CDR3 sequence (DNA): TGTGCCAGTAGTATAGTGGGCGGGGGCAGTCAGCCCCAGCATTTT. This codes for CASSIVGGGSQPQHF.

The chain is built from TRBV6-5 and TRBJ1-1, with 7 bases aligning to TRBD1. The CDR3 runs 13 residues. Germline lookup yields CDR1 MNHEY and CDR2 SVGAGI. Losses at the gene ends were 4 bases for V and 5 bases for J; bases not matched to a gene: 4. CDR3 loop: CASSFGDRTEAFF. The CDR3 DNA follows: TGTGCCAGCAGTTTCGGGGACAGAACTGAAGCTTTCTTT.

The J gene is TRBJ2-1, the V gene TRBV15; D may be TRBD2 (6 bases). CDR1 and CDR2 (germline): LNHNV, YYDKDF (reference sequence). V was cut by 3 bases and J by 10 bases, with 13 bases left in between. The CDR3 is 13 residues long. The CDR3 DNA is TGTGCCACCAGCAGCCCCCGGGGACTCGAGCAGTTCTTC. It translates to CATSSPRGLEQFF.

The chain is built from TRBV21-1 and TRBJ2-1; whether TRBD2, the table's D call, matches the DNA was not checked. TRBV21-1 is described as a pseudogene. The CDR3 contains 16 residues. CDR3 DNA sequence: TGTGCCAGCAGCACCCCTAGGAAGTTTCTACACAATGAGCAGTTCTTC. Translation gives CASSTPRKFLHNEQFF.

This clone appeared once. The chain combines TRBV10-1 with TRBJ2-4; D is perhaps TRBD1 (6 bases). Germline values: CDR1 WNHNN, CDR2 SYGVQD (reference sequence). The CDR3 is made up of 17 amino acids. V was clipped by 5 bases and J by 2 bases, with 19 bases between them. CDR3 protein: CASSKARQVRTKNIQYF. In DNA form, the CDR3 reads TGCGCCAGCAGTAAAGCAAGACAGGTCCGAACCAAAAACATTCAGTACTTC.

In regard to this clone: Relative to the germline gene, one junction end is altered; a read error may explain this. The same CDR3 arises from other DNA sequences in this sample as well. The rearrangement links TRBV5-1 to TRBJ1-2, with D possibly matching TRBD1 (6 bases). The CDR3 contains 15 residues. CDR1 is SGHRS and CDR2 is YFSETQ in the germline V gene. This CDR3 reads CASSLVAGANYGYTF. The CDR3 bases are TGCGCCAGCAGCTTGGTTGCAGGGGCTAACTATGGCTATACCTTC.

The chain is built from TRBV2 and TRBJ1-3, with TRBD1 identical over 10 bases. CDR3 length equals 14 residues. J was trimmed by 3 bases and V by 7 bases; bases with no gene match: 3. Germline V gene data show CDR1 as SNHLY and CDR2 as FYNNEI. The CDR3: CASIRDRGGNTIYF. The CDR3 DNA reads TGTGCCAGCATCCGGGACAGGGGTGGAAACACCATATATTTT.

The gene calls are TRBV11-2 and TRBJ2-1; 9 bases line up with TRBD2. Germline assignment: CDR1 SGHAT and CDR2 FQNNGV. The CDR3 is 17 amino acids. With 4 bases clipped from V and 0 bases from J, the junction kept 7 bases outside the gene matches. In DNA, the CDR3 is TGTGCCAGCAGCTCACTGACTAGCGGAGGCTCCTACAATGAGCAGTTCTTC. Its protein product is CASSSLTSGGSYNEQFF.

This chain uses TRBV11-2 with TRBJ2-1; a possible D gene is TRBD2 (5 bases). CDR3 length: 16 amino acids. Deletions cut 4 bases from V and 0 bases from J, with 13 bases between. Germline assignment: CDR1 SGHAT and CDR2 FQNNGV. Here the CDR3 reads CASSSEIRGSYNEQFF. CDR3 bases: TGTGCCAGCAGCTCGGAAATACGGGGCTCCTACAATGAGCAGTTCTTC.

V usage is TRBV23-1 and J usage is TRBJ2-7, with 9 bases aligning to TRBD1. TRBV23-1 is an ORF for which the function is uncertain. V lost 4 bases to trimming and J lost 5 bases; unmatched junction nucleotides: 6. The CDR3 totals 14 residues. The CDR3 nucleotides read TGCGCCAGCAGTCCGCGGGACAGGGTTGACGAGCAGTACTTC. Translating gives CASSPRDRVDEQYF.